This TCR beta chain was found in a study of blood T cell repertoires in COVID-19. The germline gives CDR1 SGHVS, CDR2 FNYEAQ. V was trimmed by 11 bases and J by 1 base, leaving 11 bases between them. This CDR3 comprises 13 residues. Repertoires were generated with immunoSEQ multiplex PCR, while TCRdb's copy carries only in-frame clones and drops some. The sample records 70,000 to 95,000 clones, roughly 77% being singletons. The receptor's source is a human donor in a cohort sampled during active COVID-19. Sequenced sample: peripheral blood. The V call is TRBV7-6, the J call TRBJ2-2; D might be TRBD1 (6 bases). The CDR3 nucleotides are TGTGCCTCGGAACAGGGGAACACCGGGGAGCTGTTTTTT. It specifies CASEQGNTGELFF.